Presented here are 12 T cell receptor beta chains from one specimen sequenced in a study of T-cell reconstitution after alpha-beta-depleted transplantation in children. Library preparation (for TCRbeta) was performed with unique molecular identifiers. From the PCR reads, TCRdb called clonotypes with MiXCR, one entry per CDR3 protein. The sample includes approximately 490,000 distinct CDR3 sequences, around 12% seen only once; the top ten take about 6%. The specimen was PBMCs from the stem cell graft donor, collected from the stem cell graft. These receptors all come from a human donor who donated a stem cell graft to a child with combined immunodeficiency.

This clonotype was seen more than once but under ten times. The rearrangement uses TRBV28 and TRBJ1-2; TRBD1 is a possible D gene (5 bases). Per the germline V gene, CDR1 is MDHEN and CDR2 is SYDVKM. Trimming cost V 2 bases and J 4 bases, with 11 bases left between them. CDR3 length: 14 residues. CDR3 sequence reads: CASSLTRRVYGYTF. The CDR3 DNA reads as TGTGCCAGCAGTTTAACCCGCAGGGTCTATGGCTACACCTTC.

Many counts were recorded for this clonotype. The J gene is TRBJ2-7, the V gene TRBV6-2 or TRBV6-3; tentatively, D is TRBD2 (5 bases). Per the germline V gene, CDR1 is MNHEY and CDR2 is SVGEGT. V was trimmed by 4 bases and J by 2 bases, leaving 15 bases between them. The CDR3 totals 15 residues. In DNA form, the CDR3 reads TGTGCCAGCAGTTTCCGCGGACTTCCTGCCTACGAGCAGTACTTC. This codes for CASSFRGLPAYEQYF.

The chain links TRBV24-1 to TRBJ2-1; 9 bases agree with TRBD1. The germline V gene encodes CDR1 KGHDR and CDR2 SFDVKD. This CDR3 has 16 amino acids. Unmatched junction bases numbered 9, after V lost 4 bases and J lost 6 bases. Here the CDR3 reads CATSDQGQGKINEQFF. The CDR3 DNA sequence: TGTGCCACCAGTGACCAGGGACAGGGAAAGATCAATGAGCAGTTCTTC.

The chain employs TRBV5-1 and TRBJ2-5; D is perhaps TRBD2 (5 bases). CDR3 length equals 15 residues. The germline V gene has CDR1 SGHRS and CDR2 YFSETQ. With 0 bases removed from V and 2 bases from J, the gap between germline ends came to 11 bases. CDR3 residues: CASSLGGQEQETQYF. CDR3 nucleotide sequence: TGCGCCAGCAGCTTGGGAGGGCAGGAACAAGAGACCCAGTACTTC.

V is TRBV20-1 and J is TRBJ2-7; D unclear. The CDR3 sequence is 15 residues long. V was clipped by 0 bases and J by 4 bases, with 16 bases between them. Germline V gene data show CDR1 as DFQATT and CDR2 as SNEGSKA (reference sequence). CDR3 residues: CSAREPRSSPYEQYF. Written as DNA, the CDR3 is TGCAGTGCTAGAGAGCCAAGGTCATCCCCTTACGAGCAGTACTTC.

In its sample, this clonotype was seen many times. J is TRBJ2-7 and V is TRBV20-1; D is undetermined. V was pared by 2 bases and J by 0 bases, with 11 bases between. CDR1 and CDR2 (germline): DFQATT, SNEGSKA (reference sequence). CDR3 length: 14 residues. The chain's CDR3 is CSARSALGSYEQYF. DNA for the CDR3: TGCAGTGCTAGAAGCGCGTTGGGCTCCTACGAGCAGTACTTC.

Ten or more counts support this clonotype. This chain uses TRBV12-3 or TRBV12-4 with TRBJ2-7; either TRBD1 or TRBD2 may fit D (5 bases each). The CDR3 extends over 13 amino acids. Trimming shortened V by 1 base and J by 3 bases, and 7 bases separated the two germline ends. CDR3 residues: CASSLVGVYEQYF. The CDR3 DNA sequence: TGTGCCAGCAGTTTAGTGGGGGTCTACGAGCAGTACTTC.

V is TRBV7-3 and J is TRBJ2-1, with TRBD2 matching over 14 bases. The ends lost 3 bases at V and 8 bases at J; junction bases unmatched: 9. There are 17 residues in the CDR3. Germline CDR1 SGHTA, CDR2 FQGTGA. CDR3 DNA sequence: TGTGCCAGCAGCTTCGGTAGACTAGCGGGAGGGTTAGATGAGCAGTTCTTC. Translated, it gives CASSFGRLAGGLDEQFF.

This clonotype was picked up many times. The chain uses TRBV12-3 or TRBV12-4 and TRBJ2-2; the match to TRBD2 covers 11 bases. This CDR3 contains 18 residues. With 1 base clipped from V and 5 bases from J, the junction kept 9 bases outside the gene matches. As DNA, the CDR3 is TGTGCCAGCAGTTTAGGCCTAGCGGGAGGAGAGGGTACCGGGGAGCTGTTTTTT. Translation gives CASSLGLAGGEGTGELFF.

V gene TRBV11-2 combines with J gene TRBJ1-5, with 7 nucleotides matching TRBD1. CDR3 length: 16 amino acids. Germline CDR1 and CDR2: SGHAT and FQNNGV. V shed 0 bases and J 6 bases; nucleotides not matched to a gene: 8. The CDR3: CASSLDPQGGSQPQHF. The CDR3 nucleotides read TGTGCCAGCAGCTTAGATCCCCAGGGGGGCAGTCAGCCCCAGCATTTT. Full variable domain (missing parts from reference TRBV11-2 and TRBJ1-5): EAGVAQSPRYKIIEKRQSVAFWCNPISGHATLYWYQQILGQGPKLLIQFQNNGVVDDSQLPKDRFSAERLKGVDSTLKIQPAKLEDSAVYLCASSLDPQGGSQPQHFGDGTRLSIL.

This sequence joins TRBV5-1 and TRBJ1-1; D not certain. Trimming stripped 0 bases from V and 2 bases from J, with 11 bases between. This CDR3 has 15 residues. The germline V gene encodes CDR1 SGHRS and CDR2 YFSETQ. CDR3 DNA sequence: TGCGCCAGCAGCTTGGAAGGCAGAATTAACACTGAAGCTTTCTTT. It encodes CASSLEGRINTEAFF. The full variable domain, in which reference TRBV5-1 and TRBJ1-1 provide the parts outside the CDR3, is KAGVTQTPRYLIKTRGQQVTLSCSPISGHRSVSWYQQTPGQGLQFLFEYFSETQRNKGNFPGRFSGRQFSNSRSEMNVSTLELGDSALYLCASSLEGRINTEAFFGQGTRLTVV.

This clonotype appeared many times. The CDR3 sequence: CASSLYRQDRTEAFF. DNA for the CDR3: TGTGCCAGCAGCTTATACCGGCAGGATCGGACTGAAGCTTTCTTT. The chain has TRBV7-8 and TRBJ1-1; no firm D call. This CDR3 contains 15 residues. V gave up 2 bases and J gave up 5 bases, with 15 bases separating them. Germline CDR1 reads SGHVS; CDR2 reads FQNEAQ.